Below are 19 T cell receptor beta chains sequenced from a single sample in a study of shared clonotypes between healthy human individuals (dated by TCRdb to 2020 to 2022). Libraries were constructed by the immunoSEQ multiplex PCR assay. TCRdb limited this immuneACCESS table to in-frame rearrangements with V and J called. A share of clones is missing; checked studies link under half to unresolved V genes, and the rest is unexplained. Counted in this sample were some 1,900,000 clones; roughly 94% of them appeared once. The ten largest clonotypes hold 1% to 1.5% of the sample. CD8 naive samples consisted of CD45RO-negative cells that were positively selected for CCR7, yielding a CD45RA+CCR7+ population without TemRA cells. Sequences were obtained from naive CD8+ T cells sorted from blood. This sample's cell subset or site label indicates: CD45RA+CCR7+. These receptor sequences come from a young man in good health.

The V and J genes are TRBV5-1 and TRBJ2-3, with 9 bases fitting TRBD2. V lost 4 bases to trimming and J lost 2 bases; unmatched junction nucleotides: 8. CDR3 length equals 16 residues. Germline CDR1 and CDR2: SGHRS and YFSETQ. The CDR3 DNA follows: TGCGCCAGCAGCACCGGCGCTAGCGGGGCCACAGATACGCAGTATTTT. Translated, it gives CASSTGASGATDTQYF.

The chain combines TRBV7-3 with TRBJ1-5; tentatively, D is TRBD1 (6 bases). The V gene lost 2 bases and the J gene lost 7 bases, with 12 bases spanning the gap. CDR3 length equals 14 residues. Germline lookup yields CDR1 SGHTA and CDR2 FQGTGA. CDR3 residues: CASSLEQGLQPQHF. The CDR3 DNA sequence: TGTGCCAGCAGCTTAGAACAGGGATTGCAGCCCCAGCATTTT. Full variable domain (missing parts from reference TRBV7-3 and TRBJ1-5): GAGVSQTPSNKVTEKGKYVELRCDPISGHTALYWYRQSLGQGPEFLIYFQGTGAADDSGLPNDRFFAVRPEGSVSTLKIQRTERGDSAVYLCASSLEQGLQPQHFGDGTRLSIL.

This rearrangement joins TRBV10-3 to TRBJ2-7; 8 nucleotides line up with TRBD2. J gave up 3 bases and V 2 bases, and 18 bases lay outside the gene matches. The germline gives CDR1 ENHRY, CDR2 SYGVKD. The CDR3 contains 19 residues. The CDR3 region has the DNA TGTGCCATCAGTGAGCCAACTAGCGGCCGGGTAGGTGGGTACTACGAGCAGTACTTC. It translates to CAISEPTSGRVGGYYEQYF.

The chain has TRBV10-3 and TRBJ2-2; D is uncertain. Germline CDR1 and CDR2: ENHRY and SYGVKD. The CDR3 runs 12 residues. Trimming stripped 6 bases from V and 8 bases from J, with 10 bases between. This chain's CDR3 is CAIRVERGELFF. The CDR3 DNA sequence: TGTGCCATCAGGGTCGAGAGGGGGGAGCTGTTTTTT.

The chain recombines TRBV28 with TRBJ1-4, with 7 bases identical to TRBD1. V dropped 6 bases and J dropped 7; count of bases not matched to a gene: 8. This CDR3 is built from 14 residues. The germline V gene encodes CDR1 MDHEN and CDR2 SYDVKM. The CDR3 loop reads CASRREGAGEKLFF. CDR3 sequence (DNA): TGTGCCAGCAGACGCGAGGGGGCGGGTGAAAAACTGTTTTTT.

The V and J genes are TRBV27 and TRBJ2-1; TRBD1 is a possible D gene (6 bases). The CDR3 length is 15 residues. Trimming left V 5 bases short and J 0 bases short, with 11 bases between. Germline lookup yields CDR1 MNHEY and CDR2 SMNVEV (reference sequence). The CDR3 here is CASSMDSYSYNEQFF. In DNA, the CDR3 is TGTGCCAGCAGTATGGACAGCTACTCCTACAATGAGCAGTTCTTC.

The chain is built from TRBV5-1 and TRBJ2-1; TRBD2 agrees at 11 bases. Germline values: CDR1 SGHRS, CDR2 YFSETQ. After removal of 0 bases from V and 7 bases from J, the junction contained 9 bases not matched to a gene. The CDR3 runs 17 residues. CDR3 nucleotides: TGCGCCAGCAGCTTGGTGTCTAGCGGGAGGCTAGCAAATGAGCAGTTCTTC. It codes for CASSLVSSGRLANEQFF.

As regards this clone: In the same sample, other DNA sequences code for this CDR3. DNA of the CDR3: TGTGCCAGCAGCCTTGAAGGGAGTTCCTACGAGCAGTACTTC. Protein: CASSLEGSSYEQYF. V and J are TRBV9 and TRBJ2-7; possibly TRBD2 for D (5 bases). This CDR3 has 14 residues. CDR1 is SGDLS, CDR2 YYNGEE, per germline. V lost 4 bases, J lost 1 base, and 12 bases lay in between.

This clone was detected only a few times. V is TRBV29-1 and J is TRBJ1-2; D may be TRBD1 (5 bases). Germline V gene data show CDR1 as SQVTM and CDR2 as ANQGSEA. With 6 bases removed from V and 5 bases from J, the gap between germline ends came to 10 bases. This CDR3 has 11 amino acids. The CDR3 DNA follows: TGCAGCGTCACAGGAGAGTATGGCTACACCTTC. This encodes CSVTGEYGYTF.

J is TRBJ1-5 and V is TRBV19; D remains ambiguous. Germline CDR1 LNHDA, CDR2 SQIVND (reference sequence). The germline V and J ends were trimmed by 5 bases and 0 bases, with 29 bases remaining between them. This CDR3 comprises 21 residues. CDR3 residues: CASSERAEQILTDFSNQPQHF. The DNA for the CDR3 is TGTGCCAGTAGTGAACGAGCCGAGCAGATCCTGACCGATTTTAGCAATCAGCCCCAGCATTTT.

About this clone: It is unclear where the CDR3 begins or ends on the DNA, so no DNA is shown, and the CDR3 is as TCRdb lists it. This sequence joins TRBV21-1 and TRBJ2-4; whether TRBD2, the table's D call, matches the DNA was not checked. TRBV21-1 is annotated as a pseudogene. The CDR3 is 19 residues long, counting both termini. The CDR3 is CASSKGVAGGSIAKNIQYF.

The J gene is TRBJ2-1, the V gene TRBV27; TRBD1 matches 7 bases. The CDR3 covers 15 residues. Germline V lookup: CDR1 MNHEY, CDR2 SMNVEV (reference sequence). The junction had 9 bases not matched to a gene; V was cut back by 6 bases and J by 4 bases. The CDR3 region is CASRPSGTAYNEQFF. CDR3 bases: TGTGCCAGCAGGCCTTCCGGGACAGCATACAATGAGCAGTTCTTC.

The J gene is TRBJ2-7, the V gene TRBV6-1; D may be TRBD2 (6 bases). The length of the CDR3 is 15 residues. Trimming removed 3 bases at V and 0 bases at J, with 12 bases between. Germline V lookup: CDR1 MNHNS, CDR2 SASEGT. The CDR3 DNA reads TGTGCCAGCAGTGAGCCGGTGGGGGGCTCCTACGAGCAGTACTTC. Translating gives CASSEPVGGSYEQYF.

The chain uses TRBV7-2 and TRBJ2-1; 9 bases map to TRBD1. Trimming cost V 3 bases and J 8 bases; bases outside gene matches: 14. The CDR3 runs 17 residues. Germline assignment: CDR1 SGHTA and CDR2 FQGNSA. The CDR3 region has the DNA TGTGCCAGCAGCTTCATATACACCGGGACAGGGTGGGATGAGCAGTTCTTC. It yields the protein CASSFIYTGTGWDEQFF.

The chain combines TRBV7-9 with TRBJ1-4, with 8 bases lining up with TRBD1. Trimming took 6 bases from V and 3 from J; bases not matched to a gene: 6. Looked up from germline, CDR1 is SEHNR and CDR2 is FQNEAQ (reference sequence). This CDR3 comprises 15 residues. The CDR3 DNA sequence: TGTGCCAGCAGTTCAAACAGGGGGGCTAATGAAAAACTGTTTTTT. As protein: CASSSNRGANEKLFF. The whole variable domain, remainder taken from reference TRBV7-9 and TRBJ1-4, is DTGVSQNPRHKITKRGQNVTFRCDPISEHNRLYWYRQTLGQGPEFLTYFQNEAQLEKSRLLSDRFSAERPKGSFSTLEIQRTEQGDSAMYLCASSSNRGANEKLFFGSGTQLSVL.

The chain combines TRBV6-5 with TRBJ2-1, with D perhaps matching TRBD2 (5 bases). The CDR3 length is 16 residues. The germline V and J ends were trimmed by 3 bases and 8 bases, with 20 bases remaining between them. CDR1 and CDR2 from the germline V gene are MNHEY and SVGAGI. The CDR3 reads CASSYGPGSSSYEQFF. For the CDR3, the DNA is TGTGCCAGCAGTTATGGGCCGGGATCTTCCTCTTATGAGCAGTTCTTC.

The CDR3 sequence is CASSDEDGYTF. The CDR3 bases are TGTGCCAGCAGCGACGAGGATGGCTACACCTTC. The chain uses TRBV9 and TRBJ1-2; D not resolved. From germline, CDR1 is SGDLS and CDR2 YYNGEE. The CDR3 sequence is 11 residues long. V was pared by 3 bases and J by 6 bases, with 6 bases between.

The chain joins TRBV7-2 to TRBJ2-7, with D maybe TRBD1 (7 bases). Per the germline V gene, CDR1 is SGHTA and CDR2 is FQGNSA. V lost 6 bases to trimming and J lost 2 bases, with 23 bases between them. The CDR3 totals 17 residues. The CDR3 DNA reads TGTGCCAGCAGAGACGGAGGGGGCTTCTTACCACCCTACGAGCAGTACTTC. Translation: CASRDGGGFLPPYEQYF. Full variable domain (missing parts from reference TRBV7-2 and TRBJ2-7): GAGVSQSPSNKVTEKGKDVELRCDPISGHTALYWYRQSLGQGLEFLIYFQGNSAPDKSGLPSDRFSAERTGGSVSTLTIQRTQQEDSAVYLCASRDGGGFLPPYEQYFGPGTRLTVT.

DNA of the CDR3: TGTGCCAGCAGCGGACGCGGAGGCAATGAAAAACTGTTTTTT. Translated, it gives CASSGRGGNEKLFF. The rearrangement links TRBV6-4 to TRBJ1-4; D is undetermined. Germline CDR1 is MRHNA and CDR2 is SNTAGT. The V gene lost 6 bases and the J gene lost 5 bases, with 13 bases spanning the gap. The CDR3 is made up of 14 amino acids.